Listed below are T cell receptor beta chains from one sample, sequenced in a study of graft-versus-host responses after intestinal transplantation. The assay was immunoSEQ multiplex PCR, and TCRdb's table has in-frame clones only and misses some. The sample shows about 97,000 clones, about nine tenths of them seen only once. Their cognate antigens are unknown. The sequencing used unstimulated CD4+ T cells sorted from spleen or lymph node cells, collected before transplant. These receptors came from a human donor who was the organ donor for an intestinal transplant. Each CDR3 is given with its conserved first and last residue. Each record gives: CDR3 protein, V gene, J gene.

cdr3_aa: CSVDGLAGSSPYEQYF
v_call: TRBV29-1
j_call: TRBJ2-7

cdr3_aa: CASRFTVNTGELFF
v_call: TRBV7-3
j_call: TRBJ2-2

cdr3_aa: CASSQGYSPLHF
v_call: TRBV6-5
j_call: TRBJ1-6

cdr3_aa: CASSQTGQGFSYTF
v_call: TRBV13
j_call: TRBJ1-2

cdr3_aa: CASSVLAGGFQETQYF
v_call: TRBV9
j_call: TRBJ2-5

cdr3_aa: CASSLSRVWEGGQETQYF
v_call: TRBV7-9
j_call: TRBJ2-5

cdr3_aa: CASSHRGGGEQFF
v_call: TRBV25-1
j_call: TRBJ2-1

cdr3_aa: CASSYLPGFGNYGYTF
v_call: TRBV6-5
j_call: TRBJ1-2

cdr3_aa: CASSLLAGSYNEQFF
v_call: TRBV5-1
j_call: TRBJ2-1

cdr3_aa: CASSLFGPRTSGVHHTQYF
v_call: TRBV27
j_call: TRBJ2-3

cdr3_aa: CASSVSPGGNNEQFF
v_call: TRBV9
j_call: TRBJ2-1

cdr3_aa: CASSHSGRPGLAGGRTDTQYF
v_call: TRBV4-3
j_call: TRBJ2-3

cdr3_aa: CASSLDLTGGVYNEQFF
v_call: TRBV7-2
j_call: TRBJ2-1

cdr3_aa: CASSFSKLGTGELFF
v_call: TRBV27
j_call: TRBJ2-2